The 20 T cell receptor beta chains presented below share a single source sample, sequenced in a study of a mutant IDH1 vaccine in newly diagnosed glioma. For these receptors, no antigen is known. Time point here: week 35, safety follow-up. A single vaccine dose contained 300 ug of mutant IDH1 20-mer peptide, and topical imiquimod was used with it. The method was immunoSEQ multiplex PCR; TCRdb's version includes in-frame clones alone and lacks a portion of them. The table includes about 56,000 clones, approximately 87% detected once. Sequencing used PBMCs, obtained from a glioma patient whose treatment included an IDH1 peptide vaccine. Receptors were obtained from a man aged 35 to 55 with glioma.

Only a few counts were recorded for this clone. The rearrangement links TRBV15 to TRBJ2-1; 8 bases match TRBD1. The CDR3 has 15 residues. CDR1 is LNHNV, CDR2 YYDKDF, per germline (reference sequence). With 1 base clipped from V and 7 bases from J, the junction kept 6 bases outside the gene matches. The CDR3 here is CATSRADRVGNEQFF. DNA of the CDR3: TGTGCCACCAGCAGAGCGGACAGGGTGGGGAATGAGCAGTTCTTC. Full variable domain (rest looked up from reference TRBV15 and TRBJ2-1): DAMVIQNPRYQVTQFGKPVTLSCSQTLNHNVMYWYQQKSSQAPKLLFHYYDKDFNNEADTPDNFQSRRPNTSFCFLDIRSPGLGDTAMYLCATSRADRVGNEQFFGPGTRLTVL.

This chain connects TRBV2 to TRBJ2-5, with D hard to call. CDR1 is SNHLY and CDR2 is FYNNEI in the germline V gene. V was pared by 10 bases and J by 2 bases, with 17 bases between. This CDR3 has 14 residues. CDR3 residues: CATVPSPTQETQYF. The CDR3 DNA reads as TGTGCCACAGTACCTAGTCCCACTCAAGAGACCCAGTACTTC.

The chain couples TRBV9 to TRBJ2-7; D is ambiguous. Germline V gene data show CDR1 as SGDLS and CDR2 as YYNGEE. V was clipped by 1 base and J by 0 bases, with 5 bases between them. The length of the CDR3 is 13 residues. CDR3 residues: CASSVSYSYEQYF. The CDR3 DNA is TGTGCCAGCAGCGTATCATACTCCTACGAGCAGTACTTC.

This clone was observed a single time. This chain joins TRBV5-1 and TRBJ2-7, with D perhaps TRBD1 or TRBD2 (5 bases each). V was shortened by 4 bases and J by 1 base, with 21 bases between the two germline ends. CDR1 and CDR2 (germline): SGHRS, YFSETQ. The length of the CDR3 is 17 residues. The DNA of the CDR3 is TGCGCCAGCAGCCCCGGACTCGGGACGGCAGGATCCTACGAGCAGTACTTC. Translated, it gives CASSPGLGTAGSYEQYF.

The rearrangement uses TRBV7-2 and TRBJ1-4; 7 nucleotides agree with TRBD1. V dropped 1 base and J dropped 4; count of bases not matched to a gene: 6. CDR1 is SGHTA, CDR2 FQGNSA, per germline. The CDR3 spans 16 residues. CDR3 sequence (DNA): TGTGCCAGCAGCTTAGACAAGGACAGGATTAATGAAAAACTGTTTTTT. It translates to CASSLDKDRINEKLFF.

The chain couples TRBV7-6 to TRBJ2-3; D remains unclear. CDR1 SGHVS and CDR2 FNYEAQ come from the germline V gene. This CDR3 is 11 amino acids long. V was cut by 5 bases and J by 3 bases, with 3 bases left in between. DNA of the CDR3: TGTGCCAGCAGCCAAACAGATACGCAGTATTTT. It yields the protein CASSQTDTQYF.

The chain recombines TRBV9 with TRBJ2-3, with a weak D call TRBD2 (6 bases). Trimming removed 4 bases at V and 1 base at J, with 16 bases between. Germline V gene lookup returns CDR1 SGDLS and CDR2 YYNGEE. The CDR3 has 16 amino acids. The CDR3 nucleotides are TGTGCCAGCAGCCCTAGGTTATTAGCGGGCACAGATACGCAGTATTTT. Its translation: CASSPRLLAGTDTQYF.

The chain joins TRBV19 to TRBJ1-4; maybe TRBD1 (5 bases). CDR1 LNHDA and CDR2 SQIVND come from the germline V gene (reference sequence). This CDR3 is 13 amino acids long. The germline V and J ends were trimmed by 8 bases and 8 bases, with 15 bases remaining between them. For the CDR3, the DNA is TGTGCCAGTCAAGACATGTCAGGGGAAAAACTGTTTTTT. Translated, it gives CASQDMSGEKLFF.

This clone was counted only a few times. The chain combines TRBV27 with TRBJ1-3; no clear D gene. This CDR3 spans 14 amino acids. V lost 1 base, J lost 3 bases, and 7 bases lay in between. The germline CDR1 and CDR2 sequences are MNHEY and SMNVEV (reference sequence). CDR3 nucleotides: TGTGCCAGCAGTTTATTCGGTGGTGGAAACACCATATATTTT. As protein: CASSLFGGGNTIYF.

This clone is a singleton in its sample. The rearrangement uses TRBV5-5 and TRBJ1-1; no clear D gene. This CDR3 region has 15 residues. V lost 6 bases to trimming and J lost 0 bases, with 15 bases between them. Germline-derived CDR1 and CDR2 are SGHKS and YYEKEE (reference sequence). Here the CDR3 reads CASTSFGLLNTEAFF. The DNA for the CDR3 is TGTGCCAGCACTAGTTTCGGGCTCCTGAACACTGAAGCTTTCTTT. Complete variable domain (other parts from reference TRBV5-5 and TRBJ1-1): DAGVTQSPTHLIKTRGQQVTLRCSPISGHKSVSWYQQVLGQGPQFIFQYYEKEERGRGNFPDRFSARQFPNYSSELNVNALLLGDSALYLCASTSFGLLNTEAFFGQGTRLTVV.

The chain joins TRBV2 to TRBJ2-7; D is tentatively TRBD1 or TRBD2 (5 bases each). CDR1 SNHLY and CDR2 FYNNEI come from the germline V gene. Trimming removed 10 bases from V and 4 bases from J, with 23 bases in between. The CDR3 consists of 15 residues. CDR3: CATEGEQQKGYEQYF. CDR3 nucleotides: TGTGCCACCGAAGGGGAGCAGCAAAAAGGGTACGAGCAGTACTTC. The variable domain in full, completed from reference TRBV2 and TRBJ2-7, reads EPEVTQTPSHQVTQMGQEVILRCVPISNHLYFYWYRQILGQKVEFLVSFYNNEISEKSEIFDDQFSVERPDGSNFTLKIRSTKLEDSAMYFCATEGEQQKGYEQYFGPGTRLTVT.

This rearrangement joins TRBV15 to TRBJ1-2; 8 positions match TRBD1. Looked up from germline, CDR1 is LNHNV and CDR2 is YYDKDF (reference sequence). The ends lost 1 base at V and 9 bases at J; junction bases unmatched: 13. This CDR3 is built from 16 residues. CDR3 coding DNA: TGTGCCACCAGCAGAGGGGGAAATACAGGGGGTGGGAGCTACACCTTC. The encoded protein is CATSRGGNTGGGSYTF. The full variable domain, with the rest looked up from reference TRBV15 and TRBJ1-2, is DAMVIQNPRYQVTQFGKPVTLSCSQTLNHNVMYWYQQKSSQAPKLLFHYYDKDFNNEADTPDNFQSRRPNTSFCFLDIRSPGLGDTAMYLCATSRGGNTGGGSYTFGSGTRLTVV.

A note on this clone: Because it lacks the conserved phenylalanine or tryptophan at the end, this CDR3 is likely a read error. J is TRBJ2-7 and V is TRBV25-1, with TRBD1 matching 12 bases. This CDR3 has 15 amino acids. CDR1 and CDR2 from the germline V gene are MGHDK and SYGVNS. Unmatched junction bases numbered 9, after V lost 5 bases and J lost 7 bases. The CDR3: CASSQTGTGGGEQYL. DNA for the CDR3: TGTGCCAGCAGTCAAACCGGGACAGGGGGCGGAGAGCAGTACCTC.

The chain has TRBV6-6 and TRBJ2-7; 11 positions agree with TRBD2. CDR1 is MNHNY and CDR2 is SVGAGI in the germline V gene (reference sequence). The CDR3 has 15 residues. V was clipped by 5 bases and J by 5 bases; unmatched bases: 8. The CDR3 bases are TGTGCCAGCAGTGGGCGACTAGCGGGGTACAACGAGCAGTACTTC. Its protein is CASSGRLAGYNEQYF.

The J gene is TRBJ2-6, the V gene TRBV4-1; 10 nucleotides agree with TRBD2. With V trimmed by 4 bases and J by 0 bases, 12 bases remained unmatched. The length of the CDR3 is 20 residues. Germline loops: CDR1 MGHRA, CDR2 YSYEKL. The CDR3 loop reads CASSLLVGLAVSSGANVLTF. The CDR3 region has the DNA TGCGCCAGCAGCCTATTAGTCGGACTAGCGGTTAGCTCTGGGGCCAACGTCCTGACTTTC.

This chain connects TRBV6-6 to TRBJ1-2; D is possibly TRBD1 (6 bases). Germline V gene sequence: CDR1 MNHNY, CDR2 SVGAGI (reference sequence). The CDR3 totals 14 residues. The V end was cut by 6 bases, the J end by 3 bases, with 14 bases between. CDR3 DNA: TGTGCCAGCAGAAGGGACACAGCCTACTATGGCTACACCTTC. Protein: CASRRDTAYYGYTF.

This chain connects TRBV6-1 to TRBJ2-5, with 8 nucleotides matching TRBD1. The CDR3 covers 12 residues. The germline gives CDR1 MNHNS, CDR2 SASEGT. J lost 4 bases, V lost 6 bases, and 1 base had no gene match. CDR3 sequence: CASRDRAETQYF. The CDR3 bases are TGTGCCAGCAGGGACAGGGCAGAGACCCAGTACTTC.

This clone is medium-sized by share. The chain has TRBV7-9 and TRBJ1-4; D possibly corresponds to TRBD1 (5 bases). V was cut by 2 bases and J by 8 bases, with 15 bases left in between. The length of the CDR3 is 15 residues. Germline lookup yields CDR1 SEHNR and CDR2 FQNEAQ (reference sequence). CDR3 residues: CASSLQGARREKLFF. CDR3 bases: TGTGCCAGCAGCTTACAGGGTGCCCGTCGGGAAAAACTGTTTTTT.

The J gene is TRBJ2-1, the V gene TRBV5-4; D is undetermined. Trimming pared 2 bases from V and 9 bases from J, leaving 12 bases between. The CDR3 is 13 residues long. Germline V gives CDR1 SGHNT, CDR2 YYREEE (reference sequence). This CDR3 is CASSFQGLFEQFF. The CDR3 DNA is TGTGCCAGCAGCTTCCAAGGGTTGTTTGAGCAGTTCTTC. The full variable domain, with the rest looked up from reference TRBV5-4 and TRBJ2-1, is ETGVTQSPTHLIKTRGQQVTLRCSSQSGHNTVSWYQQALGQGPQFIFQYYREEENGRGNFPPRFSGLQFPNYSSELNVNALELDDSALYLCASSFQGLFEQFFGPGTRLTVL.

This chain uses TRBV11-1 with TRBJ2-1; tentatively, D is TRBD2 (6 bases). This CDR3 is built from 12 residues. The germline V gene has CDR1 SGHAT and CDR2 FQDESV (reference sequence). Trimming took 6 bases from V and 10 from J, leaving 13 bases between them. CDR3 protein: CASSPPGLEQFF. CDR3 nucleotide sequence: TGTGCCAGCAGTCCTCCCGGACTAGAGCAGTTCTTC.